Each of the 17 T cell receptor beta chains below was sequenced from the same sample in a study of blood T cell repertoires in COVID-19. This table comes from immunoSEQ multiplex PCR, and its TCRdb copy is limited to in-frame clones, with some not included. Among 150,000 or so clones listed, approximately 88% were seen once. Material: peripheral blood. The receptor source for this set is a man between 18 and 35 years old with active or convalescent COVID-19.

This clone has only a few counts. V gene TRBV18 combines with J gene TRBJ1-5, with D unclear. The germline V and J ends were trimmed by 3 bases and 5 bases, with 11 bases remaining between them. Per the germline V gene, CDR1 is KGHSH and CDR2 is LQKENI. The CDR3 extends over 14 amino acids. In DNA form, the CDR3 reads TGTGCCAGCTCACCGGTTCTGGGCGATCAGCCCCAGCATTTT. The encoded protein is CASSPVLGDQPQHF.

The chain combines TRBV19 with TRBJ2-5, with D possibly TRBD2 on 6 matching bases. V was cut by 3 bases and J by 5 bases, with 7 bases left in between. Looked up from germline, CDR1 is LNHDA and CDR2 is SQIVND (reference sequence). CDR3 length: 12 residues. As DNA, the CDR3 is TGTGCCAGTAGTATGGCGGGGGAGACCCAGTACTTC. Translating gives CASSMAGETQYF.

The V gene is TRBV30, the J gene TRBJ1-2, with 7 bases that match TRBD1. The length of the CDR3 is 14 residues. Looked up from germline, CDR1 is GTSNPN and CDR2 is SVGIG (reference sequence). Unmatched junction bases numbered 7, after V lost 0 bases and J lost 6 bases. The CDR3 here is CAWSVSGQVHGYTF. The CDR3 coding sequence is TGTGCCTGGAGTGTAAGTGGACAGGTTCATGGCTACACCTTC.

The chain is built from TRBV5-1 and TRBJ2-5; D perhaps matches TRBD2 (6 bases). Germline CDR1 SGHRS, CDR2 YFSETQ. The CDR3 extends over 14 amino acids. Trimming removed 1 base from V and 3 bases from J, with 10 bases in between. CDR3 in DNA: TGCGCCAGCAGCTTGTTGCGCGGGGAAGAGACCCAGTACTTC. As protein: CASSLLRGEETQYF.

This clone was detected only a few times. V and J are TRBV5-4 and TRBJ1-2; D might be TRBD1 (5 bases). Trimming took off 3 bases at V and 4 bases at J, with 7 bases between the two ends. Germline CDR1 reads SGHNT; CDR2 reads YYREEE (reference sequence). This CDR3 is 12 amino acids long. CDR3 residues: CASSSTGYGYTF. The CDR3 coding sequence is TGTGCCAGCAGCTCCACAGGCTATGGCTACACCTTC.

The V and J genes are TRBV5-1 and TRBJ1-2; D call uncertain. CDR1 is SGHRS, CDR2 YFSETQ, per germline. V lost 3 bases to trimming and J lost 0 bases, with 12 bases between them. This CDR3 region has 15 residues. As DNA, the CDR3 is TGCGCCAGCAGCTCCGCCGGTCTGGCTAACTATGGCTACACCTTC. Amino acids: CASSSAGLANYGYTF.

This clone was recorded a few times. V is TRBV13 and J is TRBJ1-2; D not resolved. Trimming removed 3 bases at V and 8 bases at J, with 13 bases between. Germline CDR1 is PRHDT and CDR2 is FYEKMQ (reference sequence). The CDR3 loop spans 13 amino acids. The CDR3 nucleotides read TGTGCCAGCAGCTTTAGTGTTTTCGGGGGCTACACCTTC. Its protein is CASSFSVFGGYTF.

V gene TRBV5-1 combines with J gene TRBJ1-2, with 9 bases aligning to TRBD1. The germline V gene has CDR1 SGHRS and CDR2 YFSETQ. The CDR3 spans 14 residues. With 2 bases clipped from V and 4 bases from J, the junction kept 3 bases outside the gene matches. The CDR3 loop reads CASSFRTGAYGYTF. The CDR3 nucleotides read TGCGCCAGCAGCTTCCGGACAGGGGCCTATGGCTACACCTTC. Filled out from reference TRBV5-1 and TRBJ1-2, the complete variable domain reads KAGVTQTPRYLIKTRGQQVTLSCSPISGHRSVSWYQQTPGQGLQFLFEYFSETQRNKGNFPGRFSGRQFSNSRSEMNVSTLELGDSALYLCASSFRTGAYGYTFGSGTRLTVV.

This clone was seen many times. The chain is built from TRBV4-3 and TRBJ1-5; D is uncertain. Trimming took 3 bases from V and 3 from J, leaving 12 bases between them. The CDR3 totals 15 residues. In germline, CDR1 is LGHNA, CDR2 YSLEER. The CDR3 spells CASSHSRVLNQPQHF. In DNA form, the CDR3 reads TGCGCCAGCAGCCATAGCCGGGTCCTCAATCAGCCCCAGCATTTT.

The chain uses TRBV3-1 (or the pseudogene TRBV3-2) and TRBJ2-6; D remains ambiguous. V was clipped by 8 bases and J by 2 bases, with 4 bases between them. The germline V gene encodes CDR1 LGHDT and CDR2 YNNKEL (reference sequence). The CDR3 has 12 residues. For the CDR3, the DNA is TGTGCCAGCTCGGCTGGGGCCAACGTCCTGACTTTC. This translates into CASSAGANVLTF.

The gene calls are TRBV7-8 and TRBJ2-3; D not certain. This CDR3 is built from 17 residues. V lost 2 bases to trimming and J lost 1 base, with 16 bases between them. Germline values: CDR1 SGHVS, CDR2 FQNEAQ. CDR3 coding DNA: TGTGCCAGCAGCTTAAGTTCTAGGTCGACGGGCACAGATACGCAGTATTTT. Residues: CASSLSSRSTGTDTQYF.

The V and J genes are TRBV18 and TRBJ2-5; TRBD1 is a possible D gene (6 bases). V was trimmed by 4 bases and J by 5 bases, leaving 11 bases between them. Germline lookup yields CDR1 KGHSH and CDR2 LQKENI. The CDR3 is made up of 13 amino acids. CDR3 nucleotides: TGTGCCAGCTCACGGGACAATCACGAGACCCAGTACTTC. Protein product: CASSRDNHETQYF.

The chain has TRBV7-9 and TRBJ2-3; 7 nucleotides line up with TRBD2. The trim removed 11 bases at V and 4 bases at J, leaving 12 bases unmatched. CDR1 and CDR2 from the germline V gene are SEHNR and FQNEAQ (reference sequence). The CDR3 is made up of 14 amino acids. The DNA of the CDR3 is TGTGCCGTGCGCGGTCGGACTAGTCCAGATACGCAGTATTTT. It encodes CAVRGRTSPDTQYF.

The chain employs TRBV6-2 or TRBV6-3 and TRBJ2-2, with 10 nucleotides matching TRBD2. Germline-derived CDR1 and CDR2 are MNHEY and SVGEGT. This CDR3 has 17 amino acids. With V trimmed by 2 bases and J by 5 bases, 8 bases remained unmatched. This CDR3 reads CASSYDLAGVRTGELFF. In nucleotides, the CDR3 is TGTGCCAGCAGTTACGACCTAGCGGGAGTACGGACCGGGGAGCTGTTTTTT.

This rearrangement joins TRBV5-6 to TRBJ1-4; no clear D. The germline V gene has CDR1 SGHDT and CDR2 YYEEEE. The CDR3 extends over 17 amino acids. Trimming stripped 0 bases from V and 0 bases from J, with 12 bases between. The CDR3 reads CASSLAYSNPTNEKLFF. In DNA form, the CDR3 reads TGTGCCAGCAGCTTGGCGTACAGCAACCCAACTAATGAAAAACTGTTTTTT. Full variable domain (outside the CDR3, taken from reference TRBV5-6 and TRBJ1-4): DAGVTQSPTHLIKTRGQQVTLRCSPKSGHDTVSWYQQALGQGPQFIFQYYEEEERQRGNFPDRFSGHQFPNYSSELNVNALLLGDSALYLCASSLAYSNPTNEKLFFGSGTQLSVL.

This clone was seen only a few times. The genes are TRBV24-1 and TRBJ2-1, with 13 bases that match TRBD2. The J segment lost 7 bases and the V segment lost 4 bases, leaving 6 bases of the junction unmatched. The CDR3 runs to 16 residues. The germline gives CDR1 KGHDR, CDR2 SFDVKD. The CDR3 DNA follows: TGTGCCACCAGTGAGTCCACTAGCGGGAGGGCTAATGAGCAGTTCTTC. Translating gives CATSESTSGRANEQFF.

The CDR3 spells CASSSRRIPLSSGNTIYF. The CDR3 nucleotides read TGCGCCAGCAGCTCCCGGAGGATACCGCTCAGCAGTGGAAACACCATATATTTT. J is TRBJ1-3 and V is TRBV5-1; D is undetermined. With 3 bases removed from V and 3 bases from J, the gap between germline ends came to 22 bases. This CDR3 spans 18 amino acids. Per germline, CDR1 SGHRS and CDR2 YFSETQ.